The T cell receptor (beta chain) described here comes from a study of T cell responses to AZD1222 COVID-19 vaccine. Germline V lookup: CDR1 GTSNPN, CDR2 SVGIG (reference sequence). The V segment lost 4 bases and the J segment 4 bases; nucleotides outside the gene matches: 10. The CDR3 sequence is 15 residues long. Measured with immunoSEQ multiplex PCR; TCRdb has only the in-frame clones, and not every one. The sample lists 150,000 to 200,000 clones, approximately 92% seen once, with 1% to 1.5% in the top ten. This receptor was obtained from an adult in good health. The rearrangement uses TRBV30 and TRBJ1-5, with 7 nucleotides matching TRBD1. The source material was peripheral blood, sampled on day 0 of AZD1222 vaccination. The CDR3 nucleotides read TGTGCCTGGACTCCAGGGGGTCACGGGAATCAGCCCCAGCATTTT. This translates into CAWTPGGHGNQPQHF.